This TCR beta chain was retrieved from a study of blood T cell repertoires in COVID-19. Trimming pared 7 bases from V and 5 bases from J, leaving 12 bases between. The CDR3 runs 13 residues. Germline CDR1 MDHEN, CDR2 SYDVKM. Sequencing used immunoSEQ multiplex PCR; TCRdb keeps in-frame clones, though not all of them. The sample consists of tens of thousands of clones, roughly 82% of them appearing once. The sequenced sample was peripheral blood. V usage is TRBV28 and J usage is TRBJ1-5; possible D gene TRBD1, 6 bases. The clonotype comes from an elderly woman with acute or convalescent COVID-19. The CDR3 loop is CASKRPGDQPQHF. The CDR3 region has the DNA TGTGCCAGCAAGAGACCAGGGGATCAGCCCCAGCATTTT.